Detailed here is one T cell receptor beta chain. Antigen unknown. V shed 3 bases and J shed 1 base, with 7 bases lying between them. CDR3 length: 15 amino acids. Per germline, CDR1 LNHDA and CDR2 SQIVND (reference sequence). The protocol was immunoSEQ multiplex PCR, while the TCRdb copy is restricted to in-frame clones and leaves out a portion. The repertoire holds over a million clones, with more than 65% as singletons. The source of the sample is a study of shared clonotypes between healthy human individuals. Study summary: Each donor had three CD4 naive, three CD4 memory, two CD8 naive and one CD8 memory plate.

General observations from the study: Large sequencing depth failed to make sorted-subset sequencing complete, rarefaction showed. Sampling included only blood; tissue repertoires likely differ. Larger richness was generally estimated for naive than memory subsets.

Sequenced material: memory CD4+ T cells sorted from blood. The sample's subset: CD45RA-negative fraction. The chain combines TRBV19 with TRBJ1-6; tentatively, D is TRBD1 (6 bases). The TCR originated in a man between 18 and 29 years old in good health. CDR3 nucleotide sequence: TGTGCCAGTAGTATTCAGGGGTCCTATAATTCACCCCTCCACTTT. It codes for CASSIQGSYNSPLHF. Looking up the rest from reference TRBV19 and TRBJ1-6 gives the full variable domain: DGGITQSPKYLFRKEGQNVTLSCEQNLNHDAMYWYRQDPGQGLRLIYYSQIVNDFQKGDIAEGYSVSREKKESFPLTVTSAQKNPTAFYLCASSIQGSYNSPLHFGNGTRLTVT.